This TCR beta chain was recorded in a study of T cell responses to AZD1222 COVID-19 vaccine. Per the germline V gene, CDR1 is SGHRS and CDR2 is YFSETQ. CDR3 length: 14 amino acids. The V and J ends lost 3 bases and 2 bases, in that order; junction bases with no gene match: 2. Clones were read by immunoSEQ multiplex PCR, and TCRdb kept only the in-frame ones, dropping some. The sample includes some 200,000 clones, roughly 94% of them seen just once. This chain links TRBV5-1 with TRBJ1-3; TRBD1 matches at 7 bases. This specimen consisted of peripheral blood, obtained 28 days after the second dose of the MenACWY control vaccine. The TCR was taken from an adult who received the MenACWY meningococcal vaccine as a control. The CDR3 sequence is CASSSTGAGNTIYF. CDR3 DNA: TGCGCCAGCAGCTCCACAGGGGCTGGAAACACCATATATTTT.